These T cell receptor beta chains were read from a single sample in a study of T cells in localized non-small cell lung cancer. Profiled with immunoSEQ multiplex PCR; TCRdb holds only in-frame clones, not every one. The sample consists of around 35,000 clones, around 93% of them appearing once. Source: peripheral blood, taken before any cancer treatment. Receptors originate from a female donor over 55 with stage I lung adenocarcinoma. Each CDR3 is given with its conserved first and last residue. A D gene is named only where the DNA matches it firmly. Where a row states a size, it is once, few, many or the class of an expanded clone; other rows omit it.

NA	TRBJ1-4	TRBV11-2	once	TGTGCCAGCAGCTTAGCTCGGGGGGCTGGTAATGAAAAACTGTTTTTT	CASSLARGAGNEKLFF
NA	TRBJ2-3	TRBV5-1	NA	TGCGCCAGCAGCTCCCGGACAGATAGCACAGATACGCAGTATTTT	CASSSRTDSTDTQYF
NA	TRBJ1-1	TRBV7-3	NA	TGTGCCAGCAGCTTGCCAGGGATGAACACTGAAGCTTTCTTT	CASSLPGMNTEAFF
TRBD1	TRBJ1-5	TRBV4-3	NA	TGCGCCAGCAGCCAAGATGGACAGGGGGCAGGTCAGCCCCAGCATTTT	CASSQDGQGAGQPQHF
TRBD2	TRBJ2-3	TRBV4-3	NA	TGCGCCAGCAGCCAAGATTGGGCGGGGGGGCCAGATACGCAGTATTTT	CASSQDWAGGPDTQYF
TRBD1	TRBJ1-2	TRBV27	NA	TGTGCCAGCAGTTCCAGGACAGGCTATGGCTACACCTTC	CASSSRTGYGYTF
TRBD1	TRBJ2-1	TRBV6-5	once	TGTGCCAGCAGTCAATGGGACAGCTCCTACAATGAGCAGTTCTTC	CASSQWDSSYNEQFF
TRBD2	TRBJ2-1	TRBV6-4	NA	TGTGCCAGCAGTGACTCCGGGACTATAGGTGCCAATGAGCAGTTCTTC	CASSDSGTIGANEQFF
NA	TRBJ2-5	TRBV23-1	once	TGCGCCAGCAGTCAACCGGGACCGGGACAAGAGACCCAGTACTTC	CASSQPGPGQETQYF
NA	TRBJ2-1	TRBV15	NA	TGTGCCACCTCGCATGCGGGTAGCTCCTACAATGAGCAGTTCTTC	CATSHAGSSYNEQFF
TRBD2	TRBJ2-4	TRBV5-1	NA	TGCGCCAGCAGCCCGAGGGGGACTAGAGGAAATCTAGCCAAAAACATTCAGTACTTC	CASSPRGTRGNLAKNIQYF
NA	TRBJ1-4	TRBV28	once	TGTGCCAGCAGGTCCCGACTCGGAAAACTGTTTTTT	CASRSRLGKLFF
NA	TRBJ1-1	TRBV27	NA	TGTGCCAGCAGTCGTACCCCCTTGAACACTGAAGCTTTCTTT	CASSRTPLNTEAFF
NA	TRBJ2-7	TRBV6-6	NA	TGTGCCAGCAGTTCGACAGGAAAGCAGTACTTC	CASSSTGKQYF
NA	TRBJ1-2	TRBV7-8	NA	TGTGCCAGCAGCCCAACCCGACAGACCCTCTATGGCTACACCTTC	CASSPTRQTLYGYTF
NA	TRBJ2-1	TRBV18	NA	TGTGCCAGCTCACCTGGACAGAACAATGAGCAGTTCTTC	CASSPGQNNEQFF
NA	TRBJ2-7	TRBV28	NA	TGTGCCAGCAGTACCATCTACGAGCAGTACTTC	CASSTIYEQYF
TRBD1	TRBJ1-2	TRBV28	NA	TGTGCCACCTGTACTCCGGGACAGTTCTATGGCTACACCTTC	CATCTPGQFYGYTF
TRBD1	TRBJ1-4	TRBV5-1	NA	TGCGCCAGCAGACCGGGACAGCAGGAAAAACTGTTTTTT	CASRPGQQEKLFF
NA	TRBJ1-2	TRBV6-5	NA	TGTGCCAGCAGGGAGGGGACCGCCTCAAACTATGGCTACACCTTC	CASREGTASNYGYTF
NA	TRBJ1-1	TRBV7-9	NA	TGTGCCAGCAGCCCGCCAGCCCGGAACACTGAAGCTTTCTTT	CASSPPARNTEAFF
TRBD1	TRBJ1-2	TRBV19	NA	TGTGCCAGTAGTACGGACAGGGGCCGGGGCTACACCTTC	CASSTDRGRGYTF
TRBD1	TRBJ1-1	TRBV5-1	NA	TGCGCCAGCAGCGGTGGGGGACAGGGGGCTGAAGCTTTCTTT	CASSGGGQGAEAFF
NA	TRBJ2-1	TRBV11-2	NA	TGTGCCAGCAGCTTAGATCGAGCTAGCTACAATGAGCAGTTCTTC	CASSLDRASYNEQFF
NA	TRBJ2-3	TRBV2	NA	TGTGCCAGCAGTGACCCGTTGACAGATACGCAGTATTTT	CASSDPLTDTQYF
TRBD1	TRBJ2-4	TRBV27	once	TGTGCCAGCAGTTTCTACCGGGACAGGGCGACCATTCAGTACTTC	CASSFYRDRATIQYF
NA	TRBJ2-6	TRBV5-6	NA	TGTGCCAGCAGCCCGGGACATACTACCTCTGGGGCCAACGTCCTGACTTTC	CASSPGHTTSGANVLTF
NA	TRBJ2-5	TRBV18	NA	TGTGCCAGCTCACCACCGGGCTCAGAGACCCAGTACTTC	CASSPPGSETQYF
NA	TRBJ1-2	TRBV7-9	once	TGTGCCAGCAGCCCTGACGGGAACTATGGCTACACCTTC	CASSPDGNYGYTF
TRBD2	TRBJ2-1	TRBV10-3	once	TGTGCCATCAGTGATTTAGGCGGGGGATACAATGAGCAGTTCTTC	CAISDLGGGYNEQFF
TRBD2	TRBJ2-3	TRBV9	NA	TGTGCCAGCAGCCCTCTTCCGGGACTAGCGGGAAAGGGTACGCAGTATTTT	CASSPLPGLAGKGTQYF
NA	TRBJ1-1	TRBV11-1	once	TGTGCCAGCAGCTACTCATCCTGGAACACTGAAGCTTTCTTT	CASSYSSWNTEAFF
NA	TRBJ2-2	TRBV7-2	NA	TGTGCCAGCAGCTTGTATAAGGGTTCGAACACCGGGGAGCTGTTTTTT	CASSLYKGSNTGELFF
TRBD1	TRBJ1-4	TRBV5-8	NA	TGTGCCAGCAGCCAAGGGGACAGCCCTGAGAGGGAAAAACTGTTTTTT	CASSQGDSPEREKLFF
NA	TRBJ2-7	TRBV10-3	NA	TGTGCCATCAGCCCACAGGGGCGGGGTGCCGAGCAGTACTTC	CAISPQGRGAEQYF
NA	TRBJ2-3	TRBV7-2	NA	TGTGCCAGCAGCCCTTGGGGAGATACGCAGTATTTT	CASSPWGDTQYF
NA	TRBJ2-1	TRBV7-2	NA	TGTGCCAGCAGCACCCGACTAGAGCAGTTCTTC	CASSTRLEQFF
NA	TRBJ2-7	TRBV2	NA	TGTGCCAGCAGAAGCAGGGGCGAGCAGTACTTC	CASRSRGEQYF
NA	TRBJ1-2	TRBV6-4	NA	TGTGCCAGCAGTGACAGGAGCTATGGCTACACCTTC	CASSDRSYGYTF
NA	TRBJ2-7	TRBV4-3	NA	TGCGCCAGCAGCCAAGATGGGGCTAGCTACGAGCAGTACTTC	CASSQDGASYEQYF
NA	TRBJ1-3	TRBV7-9	NA	TGTGCCAGCAGCTTACGGACTCCGTCCAGCCCCTCTGGAAACACCATATATTTT	CASSLRTPSSPSGNTIYF
TRBD2	TRBJ2-1	TRBV5-1	NA	TGCGCCAGCAGCCCAGGACTAGCGGGAGGGCCTGATCTCGTTGGGCAGTTCTTC	CASSPGLAGGPDLVGQFF
TRBD2	TRBJ2-2	TRBV28	NA	TGTGCCAGCAAGGGCACTAGCGGTAACACCGGGGAGCTGTTTTTT	CASKGTSGNTGELFF
NA	TRBJ1-2	TRBV5-8	NA	TGTGCCAGCAGCTTCCCTCGATCCACTTCTAACTATGGCTACACCTTC	CASSFPRSTSNYGYTF
NA	TRBJ2-7	TRBV18	NA	TGTGCCAGCTCACCACGGATCTGGGAAAGAGCCTACGAGCAGTACTTC	CASSPRIWERAYEQYF
NA	TRBJ1-5	TRBV28	NA	TGTGCCAGCAGTTCCCCAGGGAGTCTTCAGCCCCAGCATTTT	CASSSPGSLQPQHF
NA	TRBJ1-2	TRBV6-5	NA	TGTGCCAGCAGTTCGGCCGGGGGAACCAACTATGGCTACACCTTC	CASSSAGGTNYGYTF
NA	TRBJ1-2	TRBV19	NA	TGTGCCAGTAGTATGGAGGGGACCCTCTATGGCTACACCTTC	CASSMEGTLYGYTF
NA	TRBJ1-5	TRBV28	NA	TGTGCCAGCAGTTTAAGGCTAGAACAGTCTCTTTTCGGTAGCAATCAGCCCCAGCATTTT	CASSLRLEQSLFGSNQPQHF
TRBD2	TRBJ2-7	TRBV9	NA	TGTGCCAGCAGCGCCGGTAGCGGGTTTTCCTACGAGCAGTACTTC	CASSAGSGFSYEQYF
NA	TRBJ2-3	TRBV6-6	NA	TGTGCCAGCAGGATTGGGACAGATACGCAGTATTTT	CASRIGTDTQYF
TRBD2	TRBJ2-1	TRBV18	NA	TGTGCCACAGGACTAGCGGAAACTCCTGAGCAGTTCTTC	CATGLAETPEQFF
TRBD1	TRBJ2-5	TRBV7-9	NA	TGTGCCAGCAGCCCCCGGACAGGAACGGAAGAGACCCAGTACTTC	CASSPRTGTEETQYF
NA	TRBJ2-7	TRBV7-9	NA	TGTGCCAGCAGCTTAGTAGGGGGCTCCTACGAGCAGTACTTC	CASSLVGGSYEQYF
NA	TRBJ2-6	TRBV27	NA	TGTGCCAGCAGTTTTAGGGCCGGCAGCCTCTCTGGGGCCAACGTCCTGACTTTC	CASSFRAGSLSGANVLTF
NA	TRBJ2-5	TRBV5-6	NA	TGTGCCAGCAGCTTTATGGGCAGTAGGGAGACCCAGTACTTC	CASSFMGSRETQYF
NA	TRBJ1-6	TRBV30	NA	TGTGCCTGGAGTGCCGATCGATATCGGGGTTCACCCCTCCACTTT	CAWSADRYRGSPLHF
NA	TRBJ1-4	TRBV19	NA	TGTGCCAGTAGTATCGGGCAGGGAGGATCGAGAAAACTGTTTTTT	CASSIGQGGSRKLFF
NA	TRBJ2-2	TRBV19	once	TGTGCCAGTAGTATACAGGGGAACGGGGAGCTGTTTTTT	CASSIQGNGELFF